The source of this TCR beta chain is a study of cytomegalovirus exposure and HLA in healthy donors. Whole-study findings and limits: It is likely that the observed cluster of highly shared sequence variants was a sequencing artifact. Other equally common chains were less clonally expanded than HLA-associated TCR beta chains, a later analysis showed. Presence/absence analyses supposed approximately even sequencing depth among donors.

CDR1 is SGHRS and CDR2 is YFSETQ in the germline V gene. The CDR3 is made up of 14 amino acids. Trimming took 4 bases from V and 9 from J; bases not matched to a gene: 9. In the case of this clone: Its antigen is not identified.

Primers: 60 Vbeta forward and 13 Jbeta reverse. The data were produced by immunoSEQ multiplex PCR, yet TCRdb's version contains in-frame clones alone and is incomplete. This table has over 95,000 clones, approximately 80% appearing once. The sample taken for sequencing was PBMCs. The chain employs TRBV5-1 and TRBJ2-1; 8 bases align to TRBD1. This TCR came from a man in his forties in good health and CMV-seronegative. The CDR3: CASSPGQGLIEQFF. The CDR3 nucleotides read TGCGCCAGCAGCCCCGGACAGGGTTTAATTGAGCAGTTCTTC.